The 22 T cell receptor beta chains below come from one sample, sequenced in a study of blood T cell repertoires in COVID-19. The method was immunoSEQ multiplex PCR; TCRdb's version includes in-frame clones alone and lacks a portion of them. The table has 200,000 to 250,000 clones, 86% seen once. The sample consisted of peripheral blood. All receptors derive from a woman aged 30 to 39 who had recovered from COVID-19.

The V gene is TRBV27, the J gene TRBJ2-1; D may be TRBD1 (6 bases). The germline gives CDR1 MNHEY, CDR2 SMNVEV (reference sequence). V gave up 2 bases and J gave up 6 bases, with 17 bases separating them. CDR3 length: 16 amino acids. DNA for the CDR3: TGTGCCAGCAGTTTAGCGGACAGTACCAGATCCAATGAGCAGTTCTTC. Translation gives CASSLADSTRSNEQFF.

This rearrangement joins TRBV7-2 to TRBJ2-3; the D is unclear. Germline V gene sequence: CDR1 SGHTA, CDR2 FQGNSA. V was shortened by 5 bases and J by 0 bases, with 9 bases between the two germline ends. The CDR3 loop spans 14 amino acids. The CDR3 spells CASSPRFSTDTQYF. CDR3 DNA sequence: TGTGCCAGCAGCCCCAGATTTAGCACAGATACGCAGTATTTT.

The chain is built from TRBV20-1 and TRBJ1-1; D is undetermined. V was shortened by 3 bases and J by 2 bases, with 10 bases between the two germline ends. Germline loops: CDR1 DFQATT, CDR2 SNEGSKA (reference sequence). The CDR3 has 13 residues. The CDR3 reads CSASQAPNTEAFF. CDR3 bases: TGCAGTGCTAGTCAAGCCCCTAACACTGAAGCTTTCTTT.

V gene TRBV6-2 or TRBV6-3 combines with J gene TRBJ2-5; a possible D gene is TRBD2 (6 bases). V shed 0 bases and J shed 2 bases, with 16 bases lying between them. The CDR3 loop spans 17 amino acids. In germline, CDR1 is MNHEY, CDR2 SVGEGT. CDR3 amino acids: CASSYSALIAAQETQYF. The CDR3 DNA follows: TGTGCCAGCAGTTACTCGGCACTCATAGCGGCACAAGAGACCCAGTACTTC.

A single count supports this clone. The rearrangement uses TRBV27 and TRBJ2-3, with D perhaps matching TRBD1 (6 bases). This CDR3 contains 15 residues. Trimming took 4 bases from V and 2 from J, leaving 13 bases between them. The V gene's germline CDR1 is MNHEY and CDR2 SMNVEV (reference sequence). The CDR3 nucleotides read TGTGCCAGCAGTTCCGGACAGAACTACACAGATACGCAGTATTTT. Translating gives CASSSGQNYTDTQYF.

A note on this clone: This specimen includes other DNA sequences encoding the same CDR3. The chain employs TRBV5-4 and TRBJ2-1; perhaps TRBD2 as D (6 bases). The germline CDR1 and CDR2 sequences are SGHNT and YYREEE (reference sequence). The CDR3 length is 13 residues. V dropped 0 bases and J dropped 7 bases, with 8 bases sitting between them. The chain's CDR3 is CASSLGGTNEQFF. The CDR3 DNA follows: TGTGCCAGCAGCTTGGGAGGGACTAATGAGCAGTTCTTC.

This clone was counted once. The chain is built from TRBV29-1 and TRBJ2-3, with D possibly matching TRBD1 (6 bases). The CDR3 is 14 amino acids. V lost 7 bases to trimming and J lost 0 bases, with 14 bases between them. The V gene's germline CDR1 is SQVTM and CDR2 ANQGSEA. The CDR3: CSAYRAGSTDTQYF. Written as DNA, the CDR3 is TGCAGCGCCTACAGGGCCGGGAGCACAGATACGCAGTATTTT.

The chain employs TRBV24-1 and TRBJ2-1; 10 positions match TRBD1. The ends lost 4 bases at V and 7 bases at J; junction bases unmatched: 6. Germline V gene lookup returns CDR1 KGHDR and CDR2 SFDVKD. The CDR3 covers 15 residues. This CDR3 reads CATSDSGTGANEQFF. CDR3 bases: TGTGCCACCAGTGACTCCGGGACAGGGGCAAATGAGCAGTTCTTC.

V and J are TRBV7-2 and TRBJ2-3, with TRBD2 matching over 12 bases. J lost 0 bases, V lost 3 bases, and 1 base had no gene match. The CDR3 has 16 amino acids. CDR1 and CDR2 (germline): SGHTA, FQGNSA. The CDR3 region has the DNA TGTGCCAGCAGCTTTGGACTAGCGGGGAGCACAGATACGCAGTATTTT. This encodes CASSFGLAGSTDTQYF. The whole variable domain, remainder taken from reference TRBV7-2 and TRBJ2-3, is GAGVSQSPSNKVTEKGKDVELRCDPISGHTALYWYRQSLGQGLEFLIYFQGNSAPDKSGLPSDRFSAERTGGSVSTLTIQRTQQEDSAVYLCASSFGLAGSTDTQYFGPGTRLTVL.

The V and J genes are TRBV5-4 and TRBJ2-7; 14 bases map to TRBD2. The CDR3 extends over 16 amino acids. With V trimmed by 4 bases and J by 5 bases, 8 bases remained unmatched. Germline loops: CDR1 SGHNT, CDR2 YYREEE (reference sequence). The CDR3 nucleotides are TGTGCCAGCAGCCTCGGGACTAGCGGGGGATCCCACGAGCAGTACTTC. It encodes CASSLGTSGGSHEQYF.

V is TRBV6-5 and J is TRBJ2-3; D might be TRBD1 (5 bases). Trimming took off 5 bases at V and 4 bases at J, with 7 bases between the two ends. The CDR3 is 12 residues long. The germline gives CDR1 MNHEY, CDR2 SVGAGI. The CDR3 protein is CASSQGPDTQYF. The CDR3, as DNA: TGTGCCAGCAGTCAGGGTCCAGATACGCAGTATTTT.

The V call is TRBV7-3, the J call TRBJ1-4; 11 bases line up with TRBD1. The V gene end was trimmed by 5 bases and the J gene end by 2 bases; junction bases not matched to a gene: 16. There are 20 residues in the CDR3. Germline loops: CDR1 SGHTA, CDR2 FQGTGA. Here the CDR3 reads CASSNTGTGGLVATNEKLFF. The CDR3 DNA follows: TGTGCCAGCAGCAACACCGGGACAGGGGGACTAGTAGCGACTAATGAAAAACTGTTTTTT.

The J gene is TRBJ2-7, the V gene TRBV27; TRBD1 might be the D (6 bases). V gave up 3 bases and J gave up 3 bases, with 18 bases separating them. This CDR3 has 16 residues. In germline, CDR1 is MNHEY, CDR2 SMNVEV (reference sequence). Written as DNA, the CDR3 is TGTGCCAGCAGTTTCTCCCCCGGGACAAGTAACTACGAGCAGTACTTC. Residues: CASSFSPGTSNYEQYF.

The V and J genes are TRBV9 and TRBJ2-3, with TRBD2 identical over 11 bases. CDR3 length equals 16 residues. The germline CDR1 and CDR2 sequences are SGDLS and YYNGEE. V gave up 2 bases and J gave up 2 bases; unmatched junction bases: 4. This CDR3 is CASSVSSGGNTDTQYF. The CDR3 DNA reads TGTGCCAGCAGCGTCTCTAGCGGGGGGAACACAGATACGCAGTATTTT.

The chain has TRBV4-1 and TRBJ1-2; possibly TRBD1 for D (6 bases). Per germline, CDR1 MGHRA and CDR2 YSYEKL. The CDR3 runs 17 residues. The V end lost 4 bases, the J end lost 0 bases, and 18 bases lay between the germline ends. In DNA, the CDR3 is TGCGCCAGCAGCCGAGGCACGGACAGCAGATCTAACTATGGCTACACCTTC. Amino acid sequence: CASSRGTDSRSNYGYTF.

This rearrangement joins TRBV7-3 to TRBJ1-2; D gene unclear. Per germline, CDR1 SGHTA and CDR2 FQGTGA. The CDR3 runs to 14 residues. Trimming removed 1 base from V and 6 bases from J, with 12 bases in between. CDR3 DNA: TGTGCCAGCAGCTTAAGGCCAGGCTCAAATGGCTACACCTTC. Amino acids: CASSLRPGSNGYTF.

CDR3 bases: TGTGCCAGCAGTGTGGTAGCGGGCCTCTACGAGCAGTACTTC. Its protein product is CASSVVAGLYEQYF. The rearrangement links TRBV2 to TRBJ2-7; 7 bases map to TRBD2. The germline CDR1 and CDR2 sequences are SNHLY and FYNNEI. The J segment lost 3 bases and the V segment lost 4 bases, leaving 6 bases of the junction unmatched. The CDR3 runs to 14 residues.

The J gene is TRBJ2-7, the V gene TRBV6-5; perhaps TRBD1 as D (5 bases). The V and J ends lost 7 bases and 2 bases respectively, with 18 bases between them. This CDR3 comprises 15 residues. Germline loops: CDR1 MNHEY, CDR2 SVGAGI. The CDR3 reads CASTHQGGSPYEQYF. CDR3 bases: TGTGCCAGCACTCATCAGGGTGGAAGTCCCTACGAGCAGTACTTC.

The chain joins TRBV7-9 to TRBJ1-5; 10 positions match TRBD1. This CDR3 comprises 16 residues. J gave up 4 bases and V 1 base, and 4 bases lay outside the gene matches. Germline V gene lookup returns CDR1 SEHNR and CDR2 FQNEAQ (reference sequence). CDR3 nucleotides: TGTGCCAGCAGCTTAGGGGACAGGGGTAGGAATCAGCCCCAGCATTTT. Amino acids: CASSLGDRGRNQPQHF. Together with reference TRBV7-9 and TRBJ1-5, the CDR3 gives the full variable domain: DTGVSQNPRHKITKRGQNVTFRCDPISEHNRLYWYRQTLGQGPEFLTYFQNEAQLEKSRLLSDRFSAERPKGSFSTLEIQRTEQGDSAMYLCASSLGDRGRNQPQHFGDGTRLSIL.

The sample holds a few counts of this clone. This chain uses TRBV9 with TRBJ1-1; weak D call: TRBD1 (5 bases). The CDR3 has 14 amino acids. With 1 base removed from V and 0 bases from J, the gap between germline ends came to 7 bases. CDR1 is SGDLS and CDR2 is YYNGEE in the germline V gene. Here the CDR3 DNA reads TGTGCCAGCAGCGTATCAGGGATGAACACTGAAGCTTTCTTT. It yields the protein CASSVSGMNTEAFF.

This clone was found once. The chain carries TRBV2 and TRBJ2-1; D may be TRBD1 (6 bases). The CDR3 contains 14 residues. CDR1 is SNHLY, CDR2 FYNNEI, per germline. V was cut by 8 bases and J by 4 bases, with 15 bases left in between. CDR3 sequence reads: CASVRDIPYNEQFF. The CDR3 nucleotides are TGTGCCAGCGTTCGGGACATTCCGTACAATGAGCAGTTCTTC. Combining the CDR3 with reference TRBV2 and TRBJ2-1 gives the whole variable domain EPEVTQTPSHQVTQMGQEVILRCVPISNHLYFYWYRQILGQKVEFLVSFYNNEISEKSEIFDDQFSVERPDGSNFTLKIRSTKLEDSAMYFCASVRDIPYNEQFFGPGTRLTVL.

This sequence joins TRBV28 and TRBJ1-5; maybe TRBD1 (5 bases). Germline CDR1 reads MDHEN; CDR2 reads SYDVKM. The CDR3 sequence is 15 residues long. The ends were cut back, 6 bases at V and 3 bases at J, with 15 bases in the middle. The CDR3 loop is CASSPRGGYNQPQHF. The CDR3 region has the DNA TGTGCCAGCAGCCCTCGGGGGGGGTACAATCAGCCCCAGCATTTT.